This entry describes one T cell receptor (beta chain). Its cognate antigen is unknown. CDR3 length: 14 amino acids. Germline V CDR1 and CDR2: MNHNY, SVGAGI (reference sequence). Trimming pared 0 bases from V and 5 bases from J, leaving 11 bases between. The data are from a study of neoadjuvant nivolumab and ipilimumab in lung cancer. Across the study: The combination arm added day-1 ipilimumab 1 mg/kg to nivolumab 3 mg/kg on days 1, 15, 29.

Clones were read by immunoSEQ multiplex PCR, and TCRdb kept only the in-frame ones, dropping some. This table has 5,000 or so clones, about 73% appearing once. Overall study results and limits: Resected tumors had greater TCR richness and clonality than uninvolved lung. A small number of samples were TCR sequenced.

The sequenced sample was tumor tissue, obtained after neoadjuvant nivolumab, alone or with ipilimumab, at or shortly before surgery. The chain combines TRBV6-6 with TRBJ2-7; the D call may be TRBD1 or TRBD2 (5 bases each). The receptor was derived from an adult with non-small cell lung cancer. The CDR3 loop is CASSYSGDGDEQYV. CDR3 DNA sequence: TGTGCCAGCAGTTACTCGGGGGACGGCGACGAGCAGTACGTC.